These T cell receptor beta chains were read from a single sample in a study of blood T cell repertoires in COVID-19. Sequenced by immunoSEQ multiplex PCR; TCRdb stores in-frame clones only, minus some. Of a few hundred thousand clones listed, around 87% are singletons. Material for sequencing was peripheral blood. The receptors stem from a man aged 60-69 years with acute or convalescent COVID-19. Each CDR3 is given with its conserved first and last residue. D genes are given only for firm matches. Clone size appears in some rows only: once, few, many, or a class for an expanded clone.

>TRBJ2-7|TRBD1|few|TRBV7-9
TGTGCCAGCAGCCCTGAGACAGGGGAGACGTACGAGCAGTACTTC
CASSPETGETYEQYF
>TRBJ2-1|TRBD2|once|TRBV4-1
TGCGCCAGCAGCAGACTAGCGGGGGGGCAATACAATGAGCAGTTCTTC
CASSRLAGGQYNEQFF
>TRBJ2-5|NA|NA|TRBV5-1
TGCGCCAGCAGCTTAGGAGGGGTGCAGACCCAGTACTTC
CASSLGGVQTQYF
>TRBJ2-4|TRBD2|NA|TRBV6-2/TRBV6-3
TGTGCCAGCAGCTGGCCGGAGCGGGGGGGCAAAAACATTCAGTACTTC
CASSWPERGGKNIQYF
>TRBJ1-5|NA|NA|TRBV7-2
TGTGCCAGCAGCTTAGGTTCTTATAGCAATCAGCCCCAGCATTTT
CASSLGSYSNQPQHF
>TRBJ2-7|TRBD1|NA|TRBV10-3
TGTGCCATCAGTGAGTCCGACAGGGCGTACGAGCAGTACTTC
CAISESDRAYEQYF
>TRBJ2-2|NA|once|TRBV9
TGTGCCAGCAGCGCCATGGGCGCCGGGGAGCTGTTTTTT
CASSAMGAGELFF
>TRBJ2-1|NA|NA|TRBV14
TGTGCCAGCAGCCAATACGATAGCACCAACAATGAGCAGTTCTTC
CASSQYDSTNNEQFF
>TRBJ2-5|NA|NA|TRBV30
TGTGCCTGGAAGGAGGGGCGGGTAGGGGAGACCCAGTACTTC
CAWKEGRVGETQYF
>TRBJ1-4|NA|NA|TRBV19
TGTGCCAGTAGTGTTCTTCCGGGGGAGCGGTCCGAAAAACTGTTTTTT
CASSVLPGERSEKLFF
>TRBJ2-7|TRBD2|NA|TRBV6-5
TGTGCCAGTCGACCCGAGCGGGGGGCCTACGAGCAGTACTTC
CASRPERGAYEQYF
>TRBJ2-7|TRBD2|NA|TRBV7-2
TGTGCCAGCAGCTTAGAGGCCTCTAGCGGGGGGACCTACGAGCAGTACTTC
CASSLEASSGGTYEQYF
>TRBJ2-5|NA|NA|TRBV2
TGTGCCAGCGTCCTCGGCAGGGAAGAGACCCAGTACTTC
CASVLGREETQYF
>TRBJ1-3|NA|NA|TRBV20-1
TGCAGTGCTAGTTCCAAGAGCTCTGGAAACACCATATATTTT
CSASSKSSGNTIYF
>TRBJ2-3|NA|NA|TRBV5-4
TGTGCCAGCAGCAGATCAGGACGGGACACAGATACGCAGTATTTT
CASSRSGRDTDTQYF
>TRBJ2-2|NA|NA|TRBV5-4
TGTGCCAGCAGCTTGGGGGGACTTTCGGGGACCGGGGAGCTGTTTTTT
CASSLGGLSGTGELFF
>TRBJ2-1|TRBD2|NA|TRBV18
TGTGCCAGCTCACCACCCTGGGGAAGCGGGGGGGACAATGAGCAGTTCTTC
CASSPPWGSGGDNEQFF
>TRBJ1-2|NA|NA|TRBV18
TGTGCCAGCTCGCAGTTCACCGATGGACAGAGACTTAACTATGGCTACACCTTC
CASSQFTDGQRLNYGYTF
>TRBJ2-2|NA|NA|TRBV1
TGCACCAGCCCAGGGGGCTACACCGGGGAGCTGTTTTTT
CTSPGGYTGELFF
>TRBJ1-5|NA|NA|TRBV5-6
TGTGCCAGCAGCTTTTTGCAGGGGAGCAATCAGCCCCAGCATTTT
CASSFLQGSNQPQHF
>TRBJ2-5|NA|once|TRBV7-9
TGTGCCAGCAGCGGAAGGACAGTAGGACAAGAGACCCAGTACTTC
CASSGRTVGQETQYF
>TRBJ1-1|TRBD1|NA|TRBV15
TGTGCCACCAGCAGAGATCGACAGGGGGAGGAGGACACTGAAGCTTTCTTT
CATSRDRQGEEDTEAFF
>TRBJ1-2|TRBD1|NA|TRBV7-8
TGTGCCAGCAGCTCACAACAGGGGGCCGGCTATGGCTACACCTTC
CASSSQQGAGYGYTF
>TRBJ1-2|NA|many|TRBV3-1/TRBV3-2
TGTGCCAGCAGCCAAGCGGGACTGGGTAACTATGGCTACACCTTC
CASSQAGLGNYGYTF
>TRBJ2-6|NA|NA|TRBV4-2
TGTGCCAGCAGCGCGGGACAGTCCGTCTCTGGGGCCAACGTCCTGACTTTC
CASSAGQSVSGANVLTF
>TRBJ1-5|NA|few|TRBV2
TGTGCCAGCAGCTACGACACCCAAAATCAGCCCCAGCATTTT
CASSYDTQNQPQHF
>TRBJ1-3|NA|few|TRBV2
TGTGCCAGCGTTTCGAGCTCCACCGCGGGGCTTGGAAACACCATATATTTT
CASVSSSTAGLGNTIYF
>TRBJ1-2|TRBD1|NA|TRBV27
TGTGCCAGCAGTTCCTACGCTACCCTGACAGGGGGAATAGACTATGGCTACACCTTC
CASSSYATLTGGIDYGYTF
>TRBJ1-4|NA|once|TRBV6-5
TGTGCCAGCAGCGGGGTGGGGGGGAGGAATGAAAAACTGTTTTTT
CASSGVGGRNEKLFF
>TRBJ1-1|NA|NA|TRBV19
TGTGCCAGTAGTATCAGGTCGACTGAAGCTTTCTTT
CASSIRSTEAFF
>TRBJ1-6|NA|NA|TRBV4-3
TGCGCCAGCAGCCAAGCGGGGGGAGCTGGTTCACCCCTCCACTTT
CASSQAGGAGSPLHF
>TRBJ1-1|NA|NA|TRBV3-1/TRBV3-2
TGTGCCAGCAGCCAGGAGCTCAGGGCGGCGACTGAAGCTTTCTTT
CASSQELRAATEAFF
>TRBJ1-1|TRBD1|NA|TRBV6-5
TGTGCCAGCAGTCCGTTGACAGGGGTGAACACTGAAGCTTTCTTT
CASSPLTGVNTEAFF
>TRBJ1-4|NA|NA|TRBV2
TGTGCCAGCAGGAGGGCCTACTCAGATGGAAAACTGTTTTTT
CASRRAYSDGKLFF
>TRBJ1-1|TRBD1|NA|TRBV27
TGTGCCAGCAGCCGACAGGGTGAAACTGAAGCTTTCTTT
CASSRQGETEAFF
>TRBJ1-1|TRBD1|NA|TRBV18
TGTGCCAGCTCACCAACCGGGACAGCCACTGAAGCTTTCTTT
CASSPTGTATEAFF
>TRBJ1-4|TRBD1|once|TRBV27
TGTGCCAGCAGTTTATTGGGGACAGGGCGAGATGAAAAACTGTTTTTT
CASSLLGTGRDEKLFF
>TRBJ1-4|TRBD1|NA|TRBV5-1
TGCGCCAGCAGCGCTCATACAGGGGGCACTAATGAAAAACTGTTTTTT
CASSAHTGGTNEKLFF
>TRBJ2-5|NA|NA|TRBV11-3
TGTGCCAGCAGCTTAAGGTTTGGGGGGGGCATCCAAGAGACCCAGTACTTC
CASSLRFGGGIQETQYF
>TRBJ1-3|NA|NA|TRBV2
TGTGCCAGCAGTGCGACAGGCCGCTCTGGAAACACCATATATTTT
CASSATGRSGNTIYF
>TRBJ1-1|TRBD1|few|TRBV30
TGTGCCTGGAGCCGGGACAGGCTCAGCCTCATGAACACTGAAGCTTTCTTT
CAWSRDRLSLMNTEAFF
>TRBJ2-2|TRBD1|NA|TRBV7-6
TGTGCCAGCAGCCAAGCGACAGGGGGCACCGGGGAGCTGTTTTTT
CASSQATGGTGELFF
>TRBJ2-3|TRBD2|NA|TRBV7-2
TGTGCCAGCAGCTCGGGACTAGCGGGCCACACAGATACGCAGTATTTT
CASSSGLAGHTDTQYF
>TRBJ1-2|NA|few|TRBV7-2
TGTGCCAGCAGCTTAGTGGGGGGCTATGGCTACACCTTC
CASSLVGGYGYTF
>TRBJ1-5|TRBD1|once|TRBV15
TGTGCCACCAGCAGAGATCGGGACAGGCTCCGGGTTTTT
CATSRDRDRLRVF
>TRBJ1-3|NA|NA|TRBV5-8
TGTGCCAGCAGCTTTTGGGCCCCACGCAGCTCTGGAAACACCATATATTTT
CASSFWAPRSSGNTIYF
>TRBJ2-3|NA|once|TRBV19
TGTGCCAGTAGCACCGGGACTCATCTGGCAGATACGCAGTATTTT
CASSTGTHLADTQYF
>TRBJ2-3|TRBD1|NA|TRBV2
TGTGCCAGCATAGTGACAGGGTATGCAGATACGCAGTATTTT
CASIVTGYADTQYF
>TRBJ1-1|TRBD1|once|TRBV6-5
TGTGCCACCTTCCGGACAGGGGGGGCCACTGAAGCTTTCTTT
CATFRTGGATEAFF
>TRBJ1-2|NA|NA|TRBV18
TGTGCCAGCTCACCACCGGCGGGAAGGAACTATGGCTACACCTTC
CASSPPAGRNYGYTF
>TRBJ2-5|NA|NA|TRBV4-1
TGCGCCAGCAGCCAAGAACTACTGTACCAAGAGACCCAGTACTTC
CASSQELLYQETQYF
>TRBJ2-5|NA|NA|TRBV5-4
TGTGCCAGCAGACGAGGTCCGGGCGCGACTAGAGAGACCCAGTACTTC
CASRRGPGATRETQYF
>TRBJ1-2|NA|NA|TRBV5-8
TGTGCCAGCAGCTCGCGGACCTTC
CASSSRTF
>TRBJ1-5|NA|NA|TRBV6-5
TGTGCCAGCAAAACAGGGTGGGGCCCCCAGCATTTT
CASKTGWGPQHF
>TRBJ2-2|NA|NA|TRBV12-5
TGTGCTAGTGGTTTTCTGGGGGCAAACGGGGAGCTGTTTTTT
CASGFLGANGELFF
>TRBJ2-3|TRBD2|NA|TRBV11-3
TGTGCCAGCAGCTCGACTAGCGGCTCAACAGATACGCAGTATTTT
CASSSTSGSTDTQYF
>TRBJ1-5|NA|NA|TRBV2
TGTGCCAGCCAGCGAGGAGGGAGCAATCAGCCCCAGCATTTT
CASQRGGSNQPQHF
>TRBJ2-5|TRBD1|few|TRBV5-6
TGTGCCAGCAGCACCCCGGACAGGGACGACCAAGAGACCCAGTACTTC
CASSTPDRDDQETQYF
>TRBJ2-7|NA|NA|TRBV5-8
TGTGCCAGCAGCTTGAAGGGGACAGGACTAGCCTACGAGCAGTACTTC
CASSLKGTGLAYEQYF